These T cell receptor beta chains were read from a single sample in a study of blood T cell repertoires in COVID-19. Profiling relied on immunoSEQ multiplex PCR, and the TCRdb table lists in-frame clones only, not all of them. The table records about 140,000 clones, about 79% of them present only once. Source material: peripheral blood. These receptors were taken from an elderly woman with active or convalescent COVID-19. CDR3s include the opening cysteine and the closing phenylalanine or tryptophan. The size of a clone is reported for some rows only, either as once, few or many, or as a class for expanded clones.

>TRBV19|TRBJ2-6|few
CASRQDSLSGANVLTF
>TRBV6-1|TRBJ1-1|-
CASSEAGTGGWAEAFF
>TRBV7-9|TRBJ2-3|-
CASSLVGSGGADTQYF
>TRBV5-5|TRBJ1-1|few
CASSLATEAFF
>TRBV9|TRBJ2-2|-
CASSVELYRTDRTGELFF
>TRBV2|TRBJ2-1|-
CASSGPSGGAYEQFF
>TRBV2|TRBJ1-2|-
CASMTGTRYGYTF
>TRBV5-4|TRBJ1-4|-
CASSLREGGEKLFF
>TRBV18|TRBJ2-7|-
CASSYSGGSSYEQYF
>TRBV11-2|TRBJ1-1|-
CASSLDPWQGGTEAFF
>TRBV7-9|TRBJ1-6|few
CASSKGQGPYNSPLHF
>TRBV2|TRBJ2-1|-
CASSPDRTPLGHEQFF
>TRBV2|TRBJ2-3|once
CASRRSEVDTQYF
>TRBV28|TRBJ1-1|-
CASSLHVGRNTEAFF
>TRBV6-1|TRBJ1-1|many
CASSALPGQMTREAFF
>TRBV28|TRBJ1-6|-
CASSPGQVLPLHF
>TRBV30|TRBJ2-7|-
CAWSFGSTDYEQYF
>TRBV3-1/TRBV3-2|TRBJ2-5|-
CASSPPNRARETQYF
>TRBV11-3|TRBJ2-3|few
CASSRTGTDTQYF
>TRBV6-4|TRBJ2-5|-
CASSLHPRETQYF
>TRBV9|TRBJ1-1|-
CASSVQGGYTEAFF
>TRBV4-3|TRBJ1-2|-
CASSQESQGSNLVNYGYTF
>TRBV7-8|TRBJ2-3|-
CASSLTGQITDTQYF
>TRBV7-2|TRBJ1-5|-
CASSLDRDYNQPQHF
>TRBV19|TRBJ1-2|-
CASSRRGQGAGGGYTF
>TRBV19|TRBJ2-7|once
CASSIDPLAGAREQYF
>TRBV12-3/TRBV12-4|TRBJ1-2|-
CASSFMGASGYTF
>TRBV5-1|TRBJ2-7|-
CASSSETTGREQYF
>TRBV9|TRBJ2-3|-
CASSATSGASTDTQYF
>TRBV6-5|TRBJ2-7|-
CASGLGGPGEQYF
>TRBV11-2|TRBJ2-2|-
CASSISYTGELFF
>TRBV7-8|TRBJ1-3|-
CASSLASFSGNTIYF
>TRBV4-2|TRBJ2-1|-
CASSRAGSSYNEQFF
>TRBV5-1|TRBJ2-1|-
CASSLVGQGASSYNEQFF
>TRBV5-4|TRBJ1-1|-
CASSLGTGGIVKNTEAFF
>TRBV5-1|TRBJ1-1|-
CASSLAVLNTEAFF
>TRBV11-2|TRBJ1-3|-
CASSLSPGVSGNTIYF
>TRBV18|TRBJ1-2|-
CASSPRLPETGAYGYTF
>TRBV9|TRBJ2-1|-
CASSPPWAGRDEQFF
>TRBV10-2|TRBJ2-5|-
CASSEVGGETQYF